This entry lists 26 T cell receptor beta chains sequenced from one sample in a study of shared clonotypes between healthy human individuals (dated by TCRdb to 2018 to 2021). Library construction relied on the immunoSEQ multiplex PCR assay. TCRdb's version of the immuneACCESS table is confined to in-frame rearrangements and falls short of the full clone set. An unresolved V gene accounts for under half of the shortfall where checked; the remainder is of unknown origin. Present in this sample are roughly 2.5 million clones, around nine tenths of which were seen just once. The ten largest clonotypes hold 0.14% of the sample. Sequencing input: naive CD4+ T cells sorted from blood. In light of the paper, this sample's cell subset or site label describes: CD45RA+ positively selected. The receptors shown here come from a young man in good health.

This clone came up once. The chain is built from TRBV19 and TRBJ1-2; D gene unclear. CDR1 and CDR2 from the germline V gene are LNHDA and SQIVND (reference sequence). The CDR3 loop spans 15 amino acids. V shed 5 bases and J shed 2 bases, with 15 bases lying between them. This CDR3 reads CASSLSQTGNYGYTF. CDR3 DNA: TGTGCCAGTAGTCTTTCCCAGACGGGGAACTATGGCTACACCTTC.

This rearrangement joins TRBV19 to TRBJ1-5; 10 positions agree with TRBD1. V lost 6 bases and J lost 5; bases outside the gene matches: 7. Germline CDR1 LNHDA, CDR2 SQIVND (reference sequence). This CDR3 has 15 amino acids. CDR3 amino acids: CASREGQGRHQPQHF. CDR3 DNA sequence: TGTGCCAGTAGAGAGGGACAGGGGAGGCATCAGCCCCAGCATTTT. Combining the CDR3 with reference TRBV19 and TRBJ1-5 gives the whole variable domain DGGITQSPKYLFRKEGQNVTLSCEQNLNHDAMYWYRQDPGQGLRLIYYSQIVNDFQKGDIAEGYSVSREKKESFPLTVTSAQKNPTAFYLCASREGQGRHQPQHFGDGTRLSIL.

The rearrangement links TRBV30 to TRBJ1-5, with D perhaps matching TRBD1 (5 bases). V was shortened by 2 bases and J by 2 bases, with 10 bases between the two germline ends. The CDR3 length is 14 residues. Germline-derived CDR1 and CDR2 are GTSNPN and SVGIG (reference sequence). CDR3 DNA sequence: TGTGCCTGGAGTTCGGGGCGGGGCAATCAGCCCCAGCATTTT. Encoded protein: CAWSSGRGNQPQHF.

Comment on this clone: Different DNA sequences within this sample yield the same CDR3. The rearrangement uses TRBV9 and TRBJ2-3; D gene unclear. The CDR3 is 15 residues long. Germline values: CDR1 SGDLS, CDR2 YYNGEE. Trimming left V 0 bases short and J 0 bases short, with 8 bases between. The CDR3 sequence: CASSVASTSTDTQYF. In nucleotides, the CDR3 is TGTGCCAGCAGCGTAGCCTCTACTAGCACAGATACGCAGTATTTT.

For this clone: One end of the junction is discordant with germline, which a read error may explain. V gene TRBV2 combines with J gene TRBJ2-5; D unresolved. Germline loops: CDR1 SNHLY, CDR2 FYNNEI. The CDR3 extends over 12 amino acids. In DNA form, the CDR3 reads TGTGCCAGCAGAGAAGTTGTGGAGACCCAGTACTTC. It translates to CASREVVETQYF. The complete variable domain, with remaining parts taken from reference TRBV2 and TRBJ2-5, reads EPEVTQTPSHQVTQMGQEVILRCVPISNHLYFYWYRQILGQKVEFLVSFYNNEISEKSEIFDDQFSVERPDGSNFTLKIRSTKLEDSAMYFCASREVVETQYFGPGTRLLVL.

V is TRBV7-9 and J is TRBJ2-3; maybe TRBD2 (6 bases). The CDR3 covers 17 residues. Germline V gene lookup returns CDR1 SEHNR and CDR2 FQNEAQ (reference sequence). Trimming cost V 0 bases and J 2 bases, with 15 bases left between them. The CDR3 spells CASSLARDSSPTDTQYF. The CDR3 nucleotides read TGTGCCAGCAGCTTAGCCCGGGACTCATCCCCCACAGATACGCAGTATTTT.

This chain connects TRBV30 to TRBJ1-6, with TRBD1 identical over 7 bases. CDR3 length: 13 amino acids. V lost 5 bases and J lost 10; bases outside the gene matches: 8. Per germline, CDR1 GTSNPN and CDR2 SVGIG (reference sequence). The CDR3 DNA reads as TGTGCCTGGGCACAGGGGCGGGGGTCACCCCTCCACTTT. It codes for CAWAQGRGSPLHF.

This chain uses TRBV19 with TRBJ1-3; D may be TRBD1 (5 bases). Germline assignment: CDR1 LNHDA and CDR2 SQIVND (reference sequence). The CDR3 totals 13 residues. Between the trimmed V and J ends, which lost 8 bases and 4 bases, there was a span of 12 bases. CDR3 protein: CASVRGVGNTIYF. The CDR3 region has the DNA TGTGCCAGTGTCCGGGGCGTCGGAAACACCATATATTTT.

The chain recombines TRBV5-1 with TRBJ2-7; D unresolved. Germline V gene sequence: CDR1 SGHRS, CDR2 YFSETQ. The CDR3 is 12 residues long. Trimming removed 4 bases at V and 6 bases at J, with 11 bases between. The CDR3 DNA reads TGCGCCAGCAGCCTCCCGACCCGCGAGCAGTACTTC. Its translation is CASSLPTREQYF. The variable domain in full, with the rest retrieved from reference TRBV5-1 and TRBJ2-7, is KAGVTQTPRYLIKTRGQQVTLSCSPISGHRSVSWYQQTPGQGLQFLFEYFSETQRNKGNFPGRFSGRQFSNSRSEMNVSTLELGDSALYLCASSLPTREQYFGPGTRLTVT.

V usage is TRBV7-2 and J usage is TRBJ2-5, with 10 bases lining up with TRBD2. The CDR3 sequence is 18 residues long. V trimming: 3 bases; J trimming: 6 bases; junction bases outside the gene matches: 16. Germline V gene data show CDR1 as SGHTA and CDR2 as FQGNSA. CDR3 DNA: TGTGCCAGCAGCTTTAGGGGCCCACTAGCGGGGAGTGGTAAGACCCAGTACTTC. Residues: CASSFRGPLAGSGKTQYF. Supplemented by reference TRBV7-2 and TRBJ2-5, the full variable domain reads GAGVSQSPSNKVTEKGKDVELRCDPISGHTALYWYRQSLGQGLEFLIYFQGNSAPDKSGLPSDRFSAERTGGSVSTLTIQRTQQEDSAVYLCASSFRGPLAGSGKTQYFGPGTRLLVL.

This chain connects TRBV25-1 to TRBJ2-5; D is tentatively TRBD1 or TRBD2 (5 bases each). Germline V CDR1 and CDR2: MGHDK, SYGVNS. Trimming shortened V by 6 bases and J by 5 bases, and 16 bases separated the two germline ends. The CDR3 loop spans 14 amino acids. The CDR3 is CASSRDLRQETQYF. The CDR3 nucleotides read TGTGCCAGCAGCCGGGACCTAAGACAGGAGACCCAGTACTTC.

A single count supports this clone. The chain combines TRBV6-5 with TRBJ1-4, with TRBD1 matching 8 bases. The length of the CDR3 is 15 residues. V shed 5 bases and J 7 bases; nucleotides not matched to a gene: 9. Germline CDR1 MNHEY, CDR2 SVGAGI. The CDR3 sequence is CASSPQGARAEKLFF. CDR3 sequence (DNA): TGTGCCAGCAGTCCCCAGGGGGCTCGTGCTGAAAAACTGTTTTTT.

The chain employs TRBV30 and TRBJ1-1; 9 nucleotides line up with TRBD1. The CDR3 sequence is 14 residues long. CDR1 and CDR2 (germline): GTSNPN, SVGIG (reference sequence). J was trimmed by 4 bases and V by 4 bases; bases with no gene match: 7. In nucleotides, the CDR3 is TGTGCCTGGACAAACAGGGGGCGCGTCACTGAAGCTTTCTTT. It yields the protein CAWTNRGRVTEAFF.

The gene calls are TRBV9 and TRBJ1-2; 11 bases align to TRBD1. With 3 bases clipped from V and 4 bases from J, the junction kept 2 bases outside the gene matches. There are 14 residues in the CDR3. Germline lookup yields CDR1 SGDLS and CDR2 YYNGEE. CDR3 DNA: TGTGCCAGCAGCGAGGGACAGGGGGGCTATGGCTACACCTTC. Protein sequence: CASSEGQGGYGYTF. The full variable domain, its missing parts supplied by reference TRBV9 and TRBJ1-2, is DSGVTQTPKHLITATGQRVTLRCSPRSGDLSVYWYQQSLDQGLQFLIQYYNGEERAKGNILERFSAQQFPDLHSELNLSSLELGDSALYFCASSEGQGGYGYTFGSGTRLTVV.

To note about this clone: The same CDR3 arises from other DNA sequences in this sample as well. The chain uses TRBV5-1 and TRBJ2-6; maybe TRBD1 (5 bases). From germline, CDR1 is SGHRS and CDR2 YFSETQ. V was pared by 0 bases and J by 2 bases, with 9 bases between. The CDR3 consists of 16 residues. CDR3 sequence reads: CASSLGAGTGANVLTF. The CDR3 DNA reads TGCGCCAGCAGCTTGGGAGCAGGGACTGGGGCCAACGTCCTGACTTTC.

This clone was seen only once. The chain carries TRBV7-6 and TRBJ2-7; D may be TRBD1 (6 bases). The CDR3 has 15 amino acids. CDR1 is SGHVS, CDR2 FNYEAQ, per germline. V shed 3 bases and J shed 0 bases, with 12 bases lying between them. CDR3 nucleotides: TGTGCCAGCAGCTTCGTGACAGGCGACTCCTACGAGCAGTACTTC. Encoded protein: CASSFVTGDSYEQYF.

The chain couples TRBV2 to TRBJ1-2; D is perhaps TRBD1 (5 bases). The germline V and J ends were trimmed by 7 bases and 7 bases, with 16 bases remaining between them. The CDR3 loop spans 13 amino acids. CDR1 SNHLY and CDR2 FYNNEI come from the germline V gene. The CDR3 protein is CASTSGNWAGYTF. The CDR3 nucleotides read TGTGCCAGCACCTCAGGGAATTGGGCTGGCTACACCTTC.

CDR3 loop: CASRTESYNEQFF. As DNA, the CDR3 is TGCGCCAGCAGGACAGAGTCCTACAATGAGCAGTTCTTC. The rearrangement uses TRBV5-1 and TRBJ2-1; weak D call: TRBD1 (5 bases). The CDR3 consists of 13 residues. Germline V gives CDR1 SGHRS, CDR2 YFSETQ. Trimming left V 5 bases short and J 1 base short, with 7 bases between.

The table lists this clone with a count of one. This CDR3 is CASSLSQGGNQPQHF. The CDR3 nucleotides are TGTGCCAGCAGTTTAAGCCAGGGGGGGAATCAGCCCCAGCATTTT. The rearrangement joins TRBV28 to TRBJ1-5; the match to TRBD1 covers 7 bases. The CDR3 is 15 residues long. The J segment lost 4 bases and the V segment lost 2 bases, leaving 5 bases of the junction unmatched. Germline assignment: CDR1 MDHEN and CDR2 SYDVKM. Full variable domain (remainder filled in from reference TRBV28 and TRBJ1-5): DVKVTQSSRYLVKRTGEKVFLECVQDMDHENMFWYRQDPGLGLRLIYFSYDVKMKEKGDIPEGYSVSREKKERFSLILESASTNQTSMYLCASSLSQGGNQPQHFGDGTRLSIL.

The CDR3 DNA is TGCGCCAGCAGCCCACAGACGGCTCAAGAGACCCAGTACTTC. Translation gives CASSPQTAQETQYF. This sequence joins TRBV5-1 and TRBJ2-5; D is unresolved. This CDR3 is 14 amino acids long. Germline CDR1 and CDR2: SGHRS and YFSETQ. The V end was cut by 4 bases, the J end by 2 bases, with 12 bases between. The complete variable domain, with remaining parts taken from reference TRBV5-1 and TRBJ2-5, reads KAGVTQTPRYLIKTRGQQVTLSCSPISGHRSVSWYQQTPGQGLQFLFEYFSETQRNKGNFPGRFSGRQFSNSRSEMNVSTLELGDSALYLCASSPQTAQETQYFGPGTRLLVL.

The V gene is TRBV5-8, the J gene TRBJ2-7; perhaps TRBD1 as D (6 bases). The V end was cut by 6 bases, the J end by 4 bases, with 23 bases between. The CDR3 has 16 residues. The germline gives CDR1 SGHTS, CDR2 YDEGEE. CDR3 residues: CASTIREGQTLYEQYF. The CDR3 DNA is TGTGCCAGCACCATTCGTGAGGGACAAACCCTTTACGAGCAGTACTTC.

This clone was picked up one time. This sequence joins TRBV19 and TRBJ1-3, with TRBD1 matching 9 bases. The germline CDR1 and CDR2 sequences are LNHDA and SQIVND (reference sequence). Trimming removed 3 bases from V and 0 bases from J; junction bases left unmatched: 15. CDR3 length: 20 amino acids. CDR3 residues: CASSISVPGTGNPSGNTIYF. CDR3 bases: TGTGCCAGTAGTATCTCCGTTCCCGGGACAGGGAATCCCTCTGGAAACACCATATATTTT.

The V gene is TRBV6-5, the J gene TRBJ1-1; D call uncertain. Trimming removed 6 bases from V and 3 bases from J, with 14 bases in between. The germline V gene has CDR1 MNHEY and CDR2 SVGAGI. This CDR3 has 14 residues. Here the CDR3 reads CASRGNGLHTEAFF. The CDR3 coding sequence is TGTGCCAGCAGAGGAAATGGACTGCACACTGAAGCTTTCTTT.

The J gene is TRBJ1-5, the V gene TRBV6-1; 9 bases fit TRBD1. This CDR3 contains 16 residues. V was pared by 4 bases and J by 4 bases, with 8 bases of the junction left unmatched. Germline loops: CDR1 MNHNS, CDR2 SASEGT. CDR3 in DNA: TGTGCCAGCAGTGTCTTCGGGACAGGGTGGAATCAGCCCCAGCATTTT. Protein: CASSVFGTGWNQPQHF.

The chain combines TRBV11-2 with TRBJ1-2; D call uncertain. This CDR3 is 13 amino acids long. The germline V and J ends were trimmed by 2 bases and 3 bases, with 7 bases remaining between them. Germline V gene lookup returns CDR1 SGHAT and CDR2 FQNNGV. The CDR3: CASSLNRDYGYTF. The CDR3 region has the DNA TGTGCCAGCAGCTTAAATAGGGACTATGGCTACACCTTC.

This clone was observed a handful of times. J is TRBJ1-2 and V is TRBV19; no firm D call. CDR3 size: 13 residues. The V and J ends lost 3 bases and 8 bases respectively, with 13 bases between them. CDR1 LNHDA and CDR2 SQIVND come from the germline V gene (reference sequence). CDR3 region: CASSMSEVSGYTF. In nucleotides, the CDR3 is TGTGCCAGTAGTATGTCGGAGGTCTCAGGCTACACCTTC.